This T cell receptor beta chain was captured by sequencing in a study of cytomegalovirus exposure and HLA in healthy donors. The PCR contained 60 Vbeta and 13 Jbeta primers. Only in-frame clones appear in the TCRdb table, and some are missing; sequencing was by immunoSEQ multiplex PCR. The sample lists 150,000 or so clones, approximately 84% occurring once. CDR3 size: 14 residues. CDR1 MGHDK and CDR2 SYGVNS come from the germline V gene. V was shortened by 5 bases and J by 2 bases, with 12 bases between the two germline ends. The sequence was obtained from a woman aged 45 to 65 in good health and CMV-seropositive. The sequenced material came from PBMCs. This chain joins TRBV25-1 and TRBJ1-2; D not certain. Written as DNA, the CDR3 is TGTGCCAGCAGTCCCCGGCGGGTAAACTATGGCTACACCTTC. Protein sequence: CASSPRRVNYGYTF.